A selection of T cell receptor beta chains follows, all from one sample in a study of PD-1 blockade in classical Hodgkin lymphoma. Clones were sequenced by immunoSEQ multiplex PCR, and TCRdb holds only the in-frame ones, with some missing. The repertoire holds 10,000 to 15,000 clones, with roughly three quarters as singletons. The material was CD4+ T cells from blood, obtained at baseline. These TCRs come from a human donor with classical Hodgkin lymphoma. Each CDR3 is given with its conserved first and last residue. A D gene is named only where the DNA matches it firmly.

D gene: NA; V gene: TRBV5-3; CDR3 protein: CARRRRGTYEQYF
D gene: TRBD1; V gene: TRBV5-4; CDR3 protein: CASSPWTGGTEQYF
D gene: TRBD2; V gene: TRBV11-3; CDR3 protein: CASSSTSAITTQYF
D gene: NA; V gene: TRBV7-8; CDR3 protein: CASSLAPMGEQYF
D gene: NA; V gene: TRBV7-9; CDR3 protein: CASSFWSGWFTDTQYF
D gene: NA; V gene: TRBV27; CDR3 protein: CASSLQGPYALDSYEQYF
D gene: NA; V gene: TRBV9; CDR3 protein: CASSVFPGASTDTQYF
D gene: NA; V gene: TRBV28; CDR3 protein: CASSGSGTLGANVLTF
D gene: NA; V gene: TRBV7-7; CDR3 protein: CASSPRGAGYNEQFF
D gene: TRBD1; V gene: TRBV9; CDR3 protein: CASSTRQGNYGYTF
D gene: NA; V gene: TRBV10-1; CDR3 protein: CASSDGISLEAFF
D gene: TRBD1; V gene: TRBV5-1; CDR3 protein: CASSLTRDRGYEQYF
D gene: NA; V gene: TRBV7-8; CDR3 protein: CASSSDRSSYNEQFF
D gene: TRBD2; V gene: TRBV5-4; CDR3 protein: CASSLSRSSGVGEQYF
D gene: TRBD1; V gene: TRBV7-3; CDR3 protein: CASSPSAGGNYGYTF
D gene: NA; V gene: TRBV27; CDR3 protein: CASSLRASSTDTQYF
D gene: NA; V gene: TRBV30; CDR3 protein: CASQPGGGKNIQYF
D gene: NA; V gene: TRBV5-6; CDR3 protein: CASSPGPAYEQYF
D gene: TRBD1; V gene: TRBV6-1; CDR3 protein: CASTTTGGTEAFF
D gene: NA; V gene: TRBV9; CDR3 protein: CASTPSETNEKLFF
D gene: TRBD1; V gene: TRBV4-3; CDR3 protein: CASSQYRGLSRGELFF
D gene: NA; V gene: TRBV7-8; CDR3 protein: CASSPFRFPGNTEAFF
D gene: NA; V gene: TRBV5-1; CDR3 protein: CASRSGILGNQPQHF
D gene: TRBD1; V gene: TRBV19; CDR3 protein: CASRGTGGGNYGYTF
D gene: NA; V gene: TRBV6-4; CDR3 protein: CASRLDSGNEKLFF
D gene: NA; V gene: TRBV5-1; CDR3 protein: CASSPRAANYGYTF
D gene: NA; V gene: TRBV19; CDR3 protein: CASTDPGVRTDTQYF
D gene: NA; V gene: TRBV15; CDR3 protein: CATSRESAGYSNQPQHF
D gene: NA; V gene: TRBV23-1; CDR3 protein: CASSQLGASFGHSNQPQHF
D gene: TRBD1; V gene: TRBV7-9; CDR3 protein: CASSKGQGIGNTIYF
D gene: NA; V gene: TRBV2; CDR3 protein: CASSRNTIYF
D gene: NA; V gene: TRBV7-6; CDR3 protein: CASSSATDTNTGELFF
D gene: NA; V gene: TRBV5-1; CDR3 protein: CASSLEWGAGELFF
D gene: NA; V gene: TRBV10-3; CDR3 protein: CAISDITGELFF
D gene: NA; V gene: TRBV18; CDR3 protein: CASSPTAIDNTGELFF
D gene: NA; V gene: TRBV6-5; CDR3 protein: CASSSWSADTYNEQFF
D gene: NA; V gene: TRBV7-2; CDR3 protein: CASSLGATKTYEQYF
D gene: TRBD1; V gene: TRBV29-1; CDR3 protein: CSVAAGQGFEQFF
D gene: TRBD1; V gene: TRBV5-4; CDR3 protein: CASSYGTADTEAFF
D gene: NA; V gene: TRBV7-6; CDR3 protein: CASSLGVLNYEETQYF
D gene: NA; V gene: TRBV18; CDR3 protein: CASSFRTGRQPQHF
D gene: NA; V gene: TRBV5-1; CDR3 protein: CASSLTDNNSPLHF
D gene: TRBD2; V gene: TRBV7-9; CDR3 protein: CASTPSGLAGTGELFF
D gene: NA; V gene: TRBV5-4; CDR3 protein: CASSPAGGSGYGYTF
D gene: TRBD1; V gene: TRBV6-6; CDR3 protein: CASSPRTGQNSPLHF
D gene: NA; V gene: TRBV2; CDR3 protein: CASSESRATAYEQYF
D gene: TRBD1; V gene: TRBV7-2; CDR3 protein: CASSLMGTGGNYGYTF
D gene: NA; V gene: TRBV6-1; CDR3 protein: CASSDSLSNQPQHF
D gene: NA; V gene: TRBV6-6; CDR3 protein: CASSNGRDTDTQYF